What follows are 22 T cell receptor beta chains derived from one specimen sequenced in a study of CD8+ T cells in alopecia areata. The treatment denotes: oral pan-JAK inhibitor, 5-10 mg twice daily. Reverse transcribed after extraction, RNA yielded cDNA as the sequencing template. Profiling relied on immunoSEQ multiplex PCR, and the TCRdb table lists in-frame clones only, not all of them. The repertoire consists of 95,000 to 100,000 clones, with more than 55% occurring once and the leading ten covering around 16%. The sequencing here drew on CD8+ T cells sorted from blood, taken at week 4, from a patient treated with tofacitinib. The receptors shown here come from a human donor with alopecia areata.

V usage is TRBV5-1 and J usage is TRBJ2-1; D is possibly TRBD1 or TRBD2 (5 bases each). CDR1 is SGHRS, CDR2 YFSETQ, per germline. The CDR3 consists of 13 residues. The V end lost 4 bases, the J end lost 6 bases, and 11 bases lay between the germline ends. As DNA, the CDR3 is TGCGCCAGCAGCCGCTTGAGGGGCAATGAGCAGTTCTTC. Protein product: CASSRLRGNEQFF. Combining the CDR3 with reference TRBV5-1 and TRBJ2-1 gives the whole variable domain KAGVTQTPRYLIKTRGQQVTLSCSPISGHRSVSWYQQTPGQGLQFLFEYFSETQRNKGNFPGRFSGRQFSNSRSEMNVSTLELGDSALYLCASSRLRGNEQFFGPGTRLTVL.

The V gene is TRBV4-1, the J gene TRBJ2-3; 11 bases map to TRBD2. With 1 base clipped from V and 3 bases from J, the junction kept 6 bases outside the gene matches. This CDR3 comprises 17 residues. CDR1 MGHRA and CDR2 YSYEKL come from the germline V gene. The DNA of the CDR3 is TGCGCCAGCAGCCAAGCCGTCCCTAGCGGGGGGACAGATACGCAGTATTTT. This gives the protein CASSQAVPSGGTDTQYF.

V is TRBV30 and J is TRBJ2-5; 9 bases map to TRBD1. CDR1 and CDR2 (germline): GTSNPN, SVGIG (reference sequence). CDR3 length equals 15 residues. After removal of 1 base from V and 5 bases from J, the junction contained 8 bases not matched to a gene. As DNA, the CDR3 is TGTGCCTGGAGTGCGTACAGGGGGCGCCTGGAGACCCAGTACTTC. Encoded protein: CAWSAYRGRLETQYF.

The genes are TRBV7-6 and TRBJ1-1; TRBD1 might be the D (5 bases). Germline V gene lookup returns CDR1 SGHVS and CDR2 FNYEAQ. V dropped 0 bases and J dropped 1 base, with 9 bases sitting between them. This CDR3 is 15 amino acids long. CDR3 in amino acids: CASSLASTGNTEAFF. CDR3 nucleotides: TGTGCCAGCAGCTTAGCCTCTACAGGGAACACTGAAGCTTTCTTT.

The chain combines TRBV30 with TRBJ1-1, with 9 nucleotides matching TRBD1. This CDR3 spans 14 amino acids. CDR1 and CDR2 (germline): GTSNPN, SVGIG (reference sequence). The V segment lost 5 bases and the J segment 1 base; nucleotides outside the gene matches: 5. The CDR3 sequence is CAWGTGTGNTEAFF. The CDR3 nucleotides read TGTGCCTGGGGGACAGGGACGGGGAACACTGAAGCTTTCTTT.

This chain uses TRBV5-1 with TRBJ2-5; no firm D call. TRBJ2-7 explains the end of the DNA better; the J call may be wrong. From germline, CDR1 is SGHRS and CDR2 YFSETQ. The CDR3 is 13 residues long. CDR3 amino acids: CASSFESSYEQYF. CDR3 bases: TGCGCCAGCAGCTTCGAGAGCTCCTACGAGCAGTACTTC.

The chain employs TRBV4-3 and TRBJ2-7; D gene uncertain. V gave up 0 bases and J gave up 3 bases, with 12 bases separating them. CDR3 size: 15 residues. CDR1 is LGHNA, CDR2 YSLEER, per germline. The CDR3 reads CASSQDYKSYYEQYF. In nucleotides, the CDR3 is TGCGCCAGCAGCCAAGATTATAAGTCCTACTACGAGCAGTACTTC.

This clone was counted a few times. CDR3 loop: CASSQGTLAGGNEQYF. The CDR3 DNA is TGCGCCAGCAGCCAAGGGACCCTAGCGGGAGGAAACGAGCAGTACTTC. This chain connects TRBV4-1 to TRBJ2-7; TRBD2 aligns across 11 bases. V shed 1 base, J shed 5 bases, and the junction held 7 bases outside the gene matches. There are 16 residues in the CDR3. Germline loops: CDR1 MGHRA, CDR2 YSYEKL.

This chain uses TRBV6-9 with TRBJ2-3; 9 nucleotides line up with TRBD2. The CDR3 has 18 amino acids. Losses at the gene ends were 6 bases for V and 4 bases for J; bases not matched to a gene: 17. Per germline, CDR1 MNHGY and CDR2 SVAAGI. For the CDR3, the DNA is TGTGCCAGCAGCACAGCCGGGAAAGGGACTAGCTATGCAGATACGCAGTATTTT. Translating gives CASSTAGKGTSYADTQYF.

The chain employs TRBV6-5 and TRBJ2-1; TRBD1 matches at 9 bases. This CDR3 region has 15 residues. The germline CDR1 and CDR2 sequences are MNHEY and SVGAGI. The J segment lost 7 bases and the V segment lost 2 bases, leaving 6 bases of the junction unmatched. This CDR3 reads CASSYASGQGNEQFF. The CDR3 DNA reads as TGTGCCAGCAGTTACGCCAGCGGACAGGGGAATGAGCAGTTCTTC.

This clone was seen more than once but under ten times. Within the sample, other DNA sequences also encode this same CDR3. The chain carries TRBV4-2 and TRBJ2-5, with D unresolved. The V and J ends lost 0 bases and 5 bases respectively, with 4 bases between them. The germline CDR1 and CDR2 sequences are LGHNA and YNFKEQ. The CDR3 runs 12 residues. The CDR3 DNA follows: TGTGCCAGCAGCCAAGATCTTGAGACCCAGTACTTC. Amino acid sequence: CASSQDLETQYF.

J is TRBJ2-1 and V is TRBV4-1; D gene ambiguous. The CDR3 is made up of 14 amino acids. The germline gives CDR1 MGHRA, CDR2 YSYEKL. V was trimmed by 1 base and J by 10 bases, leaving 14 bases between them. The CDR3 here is CASSQADSTREQFF. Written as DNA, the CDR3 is TGCGCCAGCAGCCAAGCGGATAGTACACGGGAGCAGTTCTTC.

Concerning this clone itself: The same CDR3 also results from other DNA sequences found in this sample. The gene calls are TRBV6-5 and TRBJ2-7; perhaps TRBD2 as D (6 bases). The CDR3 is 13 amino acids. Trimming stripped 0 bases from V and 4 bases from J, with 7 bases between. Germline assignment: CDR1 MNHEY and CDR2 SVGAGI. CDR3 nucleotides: TGTGCCAGCAGTTACTCGGCGGGATACGAGCAGTACTTC. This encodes CASSYSAGYEQYF.

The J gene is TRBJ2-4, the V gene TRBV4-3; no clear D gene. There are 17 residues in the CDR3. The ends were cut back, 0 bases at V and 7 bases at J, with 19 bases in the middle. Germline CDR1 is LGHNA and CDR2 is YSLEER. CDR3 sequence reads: CASSQDRMGRAENIQYF. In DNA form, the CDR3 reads TGCGCCAGCAGCCAAGATCGGATGGGTAGGGCCGAGAACATTCAGTACTTC.

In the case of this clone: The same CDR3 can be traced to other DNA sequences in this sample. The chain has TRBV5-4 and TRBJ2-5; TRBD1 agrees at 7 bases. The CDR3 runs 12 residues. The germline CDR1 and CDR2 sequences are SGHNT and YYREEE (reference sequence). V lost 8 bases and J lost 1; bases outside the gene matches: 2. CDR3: CASRDSQETQYF. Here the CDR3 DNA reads TGTGCCAGTAGGGACAGCCAAGAGACCCAGTACTTC.

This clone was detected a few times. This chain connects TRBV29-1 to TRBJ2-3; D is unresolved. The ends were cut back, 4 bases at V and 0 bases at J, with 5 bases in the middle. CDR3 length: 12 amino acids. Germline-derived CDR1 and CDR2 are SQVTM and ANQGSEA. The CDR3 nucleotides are TGCAGCGTTGGTGATAGCACAGATACGCAGTATTTT. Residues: CSVGDSTDTQYF.

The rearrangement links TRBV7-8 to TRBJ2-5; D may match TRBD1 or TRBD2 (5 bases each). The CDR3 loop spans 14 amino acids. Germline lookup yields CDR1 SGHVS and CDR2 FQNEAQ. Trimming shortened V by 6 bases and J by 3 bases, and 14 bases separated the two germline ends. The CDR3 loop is CASRPGRTEETQYF. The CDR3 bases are TGTGCCAGCAGACCGGGACGGACGGAAGAGACCCAGTACTTC.

The CDR3 protein is CAWSLAGYEQFF. The CDR3 bases are TGTGCCTGGAGTTTAGCGGGGTATGAGCAGTTCTTC. The chain links TRBV30 to TRBJ2-1; 8 positions agree with TRBD2. Trimming at V came to 2 bases and at J to 8 bases, leaving 2 bases not matched to a gene. Germline values: CDR1 GTSNPN, CDR2 SVGIG (reference sequence). This CDR3 contains 12 residues.

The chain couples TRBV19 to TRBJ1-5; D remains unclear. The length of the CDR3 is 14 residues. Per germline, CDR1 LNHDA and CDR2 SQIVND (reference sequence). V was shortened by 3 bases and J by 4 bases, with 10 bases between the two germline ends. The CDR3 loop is CASSIVELNQPQHF. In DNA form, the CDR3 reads TGTGCCAGTAGTATCGTGGAGTTAAATCAGCCCCAGCATTTT.

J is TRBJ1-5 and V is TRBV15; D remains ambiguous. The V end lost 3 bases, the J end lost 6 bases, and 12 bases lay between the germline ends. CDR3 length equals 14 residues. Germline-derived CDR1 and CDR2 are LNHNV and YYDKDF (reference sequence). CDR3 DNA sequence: TGTGCCACCAGCAGGACGGGAGGAGCTCAGCCCCAGCATTTT. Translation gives CATSRTGGAQPQHF.

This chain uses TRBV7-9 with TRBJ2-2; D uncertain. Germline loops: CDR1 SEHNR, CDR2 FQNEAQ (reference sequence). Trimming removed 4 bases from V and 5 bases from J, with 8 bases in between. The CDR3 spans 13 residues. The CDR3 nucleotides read TGTGCCAGCAGCTACGATCTGACCGGGGAGCTGTTTTTT. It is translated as CASSYDLTGELFF.

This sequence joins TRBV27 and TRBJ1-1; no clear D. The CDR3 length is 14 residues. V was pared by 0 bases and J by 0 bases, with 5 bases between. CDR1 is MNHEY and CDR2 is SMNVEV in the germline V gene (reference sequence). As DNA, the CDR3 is TGTGCCAGCAGTTTATCCCCACTGAACACTGAAGCTTTCTTT. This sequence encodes CASSLSPLNTEAFF.